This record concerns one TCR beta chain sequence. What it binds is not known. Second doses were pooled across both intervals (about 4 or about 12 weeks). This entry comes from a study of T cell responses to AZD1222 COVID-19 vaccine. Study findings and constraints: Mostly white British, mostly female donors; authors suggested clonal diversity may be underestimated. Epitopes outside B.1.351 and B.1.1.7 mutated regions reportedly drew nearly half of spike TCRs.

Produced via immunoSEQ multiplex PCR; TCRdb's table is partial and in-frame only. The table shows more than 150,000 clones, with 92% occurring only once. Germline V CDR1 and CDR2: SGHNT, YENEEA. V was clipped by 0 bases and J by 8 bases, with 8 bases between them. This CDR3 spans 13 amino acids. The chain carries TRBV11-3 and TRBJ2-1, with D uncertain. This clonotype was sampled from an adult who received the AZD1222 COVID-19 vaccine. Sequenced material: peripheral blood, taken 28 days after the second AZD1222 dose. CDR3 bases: TGTGCCAGCAGCTTAGAGGGGTTGGATGAGCAGTTCTTC. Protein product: CASSLEGLDEQFF.